The T cell receptor beta chain under discussion was sequenced for a study of blood T cell repertoires in COVID-19. The wider study: There were acute and convalescent COVID-19 samples, and they came from the United States, Italy and Spain. The analysed material was cDNA or gDNA that came from T cells, B-cell-depleted T cells, or PBMCs.

This CDR3 has 15 residues. CDR1 MDHEN and CDR2 SYDVKM come from the germline V gene. Trimming took off 5 bases at V and 6 bases at J, with 17 bases between the two ends. Method: immunoSEQ multiplex PCR; TCRdb's copy keeps in-frame clones and lacks some. This table has 35,000 to 45,000 clones, 70% to 85% appearing once. The material sequenced was peripheral blood. The TCR was taken from a woman aged 80 or over with acute or convalescent COVID-19. This chain connects TRBV28 to TRBJ1-5, with D tentatively TRBD1 (5 bases). The CDR3 DNA reads as TGTGCCAGCAGTCCTCCCCAGGGCGTGGGTCAGCCCCAGCATTTT. Translation gives CASSPPQGVGQPQHF.